The T cell receptor (beta chain) under discussion was sequenced for a study of control samples from healthy donors and cancer patients. Deletions cut 5 bases from V and 0 bases from J, with 10 bases between. The CDR3 is 14 residues long. Germline loops: CDR1 MDHEN, CDR2 SYDVKM. Profiled with immunoSEQ multiplex PCR; TCRdb holds only in-frame clones, not every one. The sample shows around 130,000 clones, approximately 90% of them seen only once. The sample comprised blood. The receptor's source is a man younger than 40 in good health. The chain couples TRBV28 to TRBJ1-1; the D is unclear. In DNA form, the CDR3 reads TGTGCCAGCAGTATGACACTCATGAACACTGAAGCTTTCTTT. Translating gives CASSMTLMNTEAFF.